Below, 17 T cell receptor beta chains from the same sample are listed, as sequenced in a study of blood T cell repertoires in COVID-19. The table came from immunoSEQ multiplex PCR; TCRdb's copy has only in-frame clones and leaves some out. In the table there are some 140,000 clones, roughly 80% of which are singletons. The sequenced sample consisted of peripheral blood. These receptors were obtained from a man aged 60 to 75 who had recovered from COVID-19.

This CDR3 reads CASRNIAEQFF. CDR3 DNA: TGTGCCAGTAGGAATATAGCGGAGCAGTTCTTC. The chain combines TRBV19 with TRBJ2-1; tentative D call: TRBD2 (5 bases). Germline CDR1 reads LNHDA; CDR2 reads SQIVND (reference sequence). The ends were cut back, 6 bases at V and 10 bases at J, with 10 bases in the middle. The CDR3 contains 11 residues.

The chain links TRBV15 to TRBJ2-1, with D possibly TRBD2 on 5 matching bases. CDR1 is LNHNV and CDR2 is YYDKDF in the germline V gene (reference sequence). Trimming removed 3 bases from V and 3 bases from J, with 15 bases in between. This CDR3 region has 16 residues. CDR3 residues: CATSSPRGRDYNEQFF. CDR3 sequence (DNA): TGTGCCACCAGCAGCCCCCGAGGGAGAGACTACAATGAGCAGTTCTTC.

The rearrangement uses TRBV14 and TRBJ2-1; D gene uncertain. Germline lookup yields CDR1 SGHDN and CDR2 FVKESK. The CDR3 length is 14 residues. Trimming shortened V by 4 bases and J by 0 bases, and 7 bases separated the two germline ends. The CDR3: CASSLRSSYNEQFF. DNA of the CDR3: TGTGCCAGCAGCCTCAGAAGCTCCTACAATGAGCAGTTCTTC.

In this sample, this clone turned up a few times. The CDR3 is CASSYMSGGTEAFF. The CDR3 DNA reads as TGTGCCAGCAGCTACATGAGCGGGGGTACTGAAGCTTTCTTT. The V and J genes are TRBV6-6 and TRBJ1-1, with a tentative D call TRBD1 (5 bases). The CDR3 spans 14 residues. The germline V and J ends were trimmed by 6 bases and 5 bases, with 16 bases remaining between them. Germline V gene lookup returns CDR1 MNHNY and CDR2 SVGAGI (reference sequence).

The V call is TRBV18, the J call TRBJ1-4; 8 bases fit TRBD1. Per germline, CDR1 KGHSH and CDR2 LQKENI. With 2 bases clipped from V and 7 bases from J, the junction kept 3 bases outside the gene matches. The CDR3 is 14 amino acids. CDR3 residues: CASSPRTGIEKLFF. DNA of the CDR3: TGTGCCAGCTCACCAAGGACAGGGATTGAAAAACTGTTTTTT.

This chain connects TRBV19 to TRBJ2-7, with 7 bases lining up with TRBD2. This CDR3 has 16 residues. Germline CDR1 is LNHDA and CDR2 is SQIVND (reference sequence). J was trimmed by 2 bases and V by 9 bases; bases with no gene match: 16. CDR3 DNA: TGTGCCAGCAAAAGGGCCAGCGGGATAGGGACCTACGAGCAGTACTTC. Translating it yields CASKRASGIGTYEQYF.

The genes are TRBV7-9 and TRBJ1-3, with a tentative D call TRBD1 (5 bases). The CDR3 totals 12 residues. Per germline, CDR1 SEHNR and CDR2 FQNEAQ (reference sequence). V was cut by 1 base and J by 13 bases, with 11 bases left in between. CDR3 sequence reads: CASSLDYGGIYF. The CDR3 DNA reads TGTGCCAGCAGCTTAGACTACGGGGGGATATATTTT.

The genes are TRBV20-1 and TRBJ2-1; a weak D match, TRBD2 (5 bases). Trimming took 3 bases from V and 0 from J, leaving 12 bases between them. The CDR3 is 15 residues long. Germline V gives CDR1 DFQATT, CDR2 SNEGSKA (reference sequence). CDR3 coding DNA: TGCAGTGCTAGTCGAGGCGGGCGCTCCTACAATGAGCAGTTCTTC. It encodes CSASRGGRSYNEQFF.

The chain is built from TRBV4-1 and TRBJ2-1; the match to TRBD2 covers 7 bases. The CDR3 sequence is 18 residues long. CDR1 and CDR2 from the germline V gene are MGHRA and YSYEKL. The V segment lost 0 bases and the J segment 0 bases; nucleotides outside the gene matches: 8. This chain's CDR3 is CASSQDPGLGSSYNEQFF. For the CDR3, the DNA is TGCGCCAGCAGCCAAGACCCCGGACTAGGAAGCTCCTACAATGAGCAGTTCTTC.

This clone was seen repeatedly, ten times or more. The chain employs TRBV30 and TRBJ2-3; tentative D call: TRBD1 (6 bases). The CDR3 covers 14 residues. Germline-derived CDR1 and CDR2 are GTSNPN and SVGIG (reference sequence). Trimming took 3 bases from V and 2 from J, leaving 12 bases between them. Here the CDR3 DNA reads TGTGCCTGGAGCGGACAGCCTTTCACAGATACGCAGTATTTT. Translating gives CAWSGQPFTDTQYF.

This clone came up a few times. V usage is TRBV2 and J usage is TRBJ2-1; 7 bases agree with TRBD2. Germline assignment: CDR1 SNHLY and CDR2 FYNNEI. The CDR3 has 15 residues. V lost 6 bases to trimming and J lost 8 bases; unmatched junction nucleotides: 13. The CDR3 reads CASRQGEGGPDEQFF. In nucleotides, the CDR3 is TGTGCCAGCAGACAAGGGGAGGGAGGTCCCGATGAGCAGTTCTTC.

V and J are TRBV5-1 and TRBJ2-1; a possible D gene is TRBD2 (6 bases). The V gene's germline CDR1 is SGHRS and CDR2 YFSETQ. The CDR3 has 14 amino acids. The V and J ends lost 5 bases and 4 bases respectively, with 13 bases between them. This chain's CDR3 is CASRTGDSYNEQFF. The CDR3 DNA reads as TGCGCCAGCAGGACGGGGGACTCGTACAATGAGCAGTTCTTC. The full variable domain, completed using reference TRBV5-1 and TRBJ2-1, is KAGVTQTPRYLIKTRGQQVTLSCSPISGHRSVSWYQQTPGQGLQFLFEYFSETQRNKGNFPGRFSGRQFSNSRSEMNVSTLELGDSALYLCASRTGDSYNEQFFGPGTRLTVL.

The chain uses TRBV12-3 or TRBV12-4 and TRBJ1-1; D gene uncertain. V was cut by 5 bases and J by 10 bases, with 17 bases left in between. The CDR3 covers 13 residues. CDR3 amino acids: CASSLMRANVAFF. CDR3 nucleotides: TGTGCCAGCAGTCTCATGAGGGCTAACGTAGCTTTCTTT.

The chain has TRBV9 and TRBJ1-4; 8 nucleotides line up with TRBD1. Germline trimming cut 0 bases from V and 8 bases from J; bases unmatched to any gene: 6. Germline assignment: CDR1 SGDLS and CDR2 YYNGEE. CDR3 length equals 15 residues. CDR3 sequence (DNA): TGTGCCAGCAGCGTAGGGGCAGGGGGCTTGGAAAAACTGTTTTTT. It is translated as CASSVGAGGLEKLFF.

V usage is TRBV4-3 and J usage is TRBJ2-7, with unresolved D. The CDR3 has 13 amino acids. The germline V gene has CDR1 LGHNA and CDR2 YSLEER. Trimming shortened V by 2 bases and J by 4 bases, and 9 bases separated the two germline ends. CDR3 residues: CASSQSPSYEQYF. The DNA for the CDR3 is TGCGCCAGCAGCCAATCCCCTTCGTACGAGCAGTACTTC.

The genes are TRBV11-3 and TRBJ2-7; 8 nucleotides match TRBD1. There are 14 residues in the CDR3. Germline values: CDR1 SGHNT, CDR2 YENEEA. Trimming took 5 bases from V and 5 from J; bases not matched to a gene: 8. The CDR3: CASSEPGGRDEQYF. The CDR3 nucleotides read TGTGCCAGCAGCGAACCAGGGGGCAGGGACGAGCAGTACTTC. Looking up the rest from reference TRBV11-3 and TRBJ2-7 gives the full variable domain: EAGVVQSPRYKIIEKKQPVAFWCNPISGHNTLYWYLQNLGQGPELLIRYENEEAVDDSQLPKDRFSAERLKGVDSTLKIQPAELGDSAVYLCASSEPGGRDEQYFGPGTRLTVT.

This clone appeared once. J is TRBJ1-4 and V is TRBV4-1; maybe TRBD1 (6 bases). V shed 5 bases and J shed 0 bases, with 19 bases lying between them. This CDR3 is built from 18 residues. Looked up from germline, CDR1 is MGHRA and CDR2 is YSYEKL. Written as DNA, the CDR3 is TGCGCCAGCAGCTTAAGGGGTGGGGGCCCGTCAACTAATGAAAAACTGTTTTTT. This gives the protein CASSLRGGGPSTNEKLFF.